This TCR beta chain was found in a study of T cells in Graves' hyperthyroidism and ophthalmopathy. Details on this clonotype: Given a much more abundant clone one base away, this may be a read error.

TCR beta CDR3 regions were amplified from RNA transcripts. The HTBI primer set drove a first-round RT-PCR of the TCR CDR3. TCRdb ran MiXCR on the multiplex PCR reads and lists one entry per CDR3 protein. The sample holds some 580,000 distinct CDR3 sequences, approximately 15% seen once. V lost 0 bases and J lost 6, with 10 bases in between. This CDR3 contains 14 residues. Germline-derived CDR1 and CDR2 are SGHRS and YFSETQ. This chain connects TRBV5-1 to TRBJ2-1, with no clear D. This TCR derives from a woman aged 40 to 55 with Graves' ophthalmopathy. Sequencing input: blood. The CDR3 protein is CASSLGQSVNEQFF. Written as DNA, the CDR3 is TGCGCCAGCAGCTTGGGTCAGTCGGTCAATGAGCAGTTCTTC. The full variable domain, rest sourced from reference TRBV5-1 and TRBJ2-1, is KAGVTQTPRYLIKTRGQQVTLSCSPISGHRSVSWYQQTPGQGLQFLFEYFSETQRNKGNFPGRFSGRQFSNSRSEMNVSTLELGDSALYLCASSLGQSVNEQFFGPGTRLTVL.